This TCR beta chain is from a study of Ad26.COV2.S vaccination and SARS-CoV-2 variants. The wider study: The donor participated in the COV1001 trial, in its Ad26.COV2.S arm.

V lost 5 bases, J lost 9 bases, and 10 bases stayed unmatched. Germline CDR1 SNHLY, CDR2 FYNNEI. The CDR3 extends over 14 amino acids. Profiled with immunoSEQ multiplex PCR; TCRdb holds only in-frame clones, not every one. The table shows more than 300,000 clones, with about 87% occurring only once. Described treatment: around 19 received Ad26.COV2.S at low or high dose, single or two shots; 5 received placebo; per-sample allocation not given. Each sample was drawn 63 days after the first injection (of vaccine or placebo). This specimen was peripheral blood, taken in a trial of Ad26.COV2.S vaccine versus placebo. The sequence was obtained from a person aged 18-60 years who received the Ad26.COV2.S COVID-19 vaccine or a placebo. V is TRBV2 and J is TRBJ2-1; 7 nucleotides agree with TRBD1. CDR3 residues: CASSNLQGRSEQFF. CDR3 DNA: TGTGCCAGCAGTAACCTACAGGGGCGGTCTGAGCAGTTCTTC.